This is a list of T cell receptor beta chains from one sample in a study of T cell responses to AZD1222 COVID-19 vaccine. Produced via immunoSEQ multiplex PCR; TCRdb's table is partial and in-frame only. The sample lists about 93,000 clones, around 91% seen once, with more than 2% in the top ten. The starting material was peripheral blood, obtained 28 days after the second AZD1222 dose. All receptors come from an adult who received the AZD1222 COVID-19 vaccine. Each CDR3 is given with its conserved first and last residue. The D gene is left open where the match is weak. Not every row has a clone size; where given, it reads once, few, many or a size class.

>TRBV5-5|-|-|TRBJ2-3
TGTGCCAGCAGCACTGGGACTGAAGACACAGATACGCAGTATTTT
CASSTGTEDTDTQYF
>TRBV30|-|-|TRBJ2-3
TGTGCCTGGGCTGGGACGGACTTTTTCACAGATACGCAGTATTTT
CAWAGTDFFTDTQYF
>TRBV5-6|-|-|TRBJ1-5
TGTGCCAGCAGCTTGGTGGGAGTTGGCAATCAGCCCCAGCATTTT
CASSLVGVGNQPQHF
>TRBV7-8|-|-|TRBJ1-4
TGTGCCAGCAGACCGTCCGAACATGAAAAACTGTTTTTT
CASRPSEHEKLFF
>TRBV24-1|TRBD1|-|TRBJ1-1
TGTGCCACCAGTGACTTGAGACAGGGCTTATACACTGAAGCTTTCTTT
CATSDLRQGLYTEAFF
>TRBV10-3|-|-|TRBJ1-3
TGTGCCATCAGTGAGGCGCAGGTAACAGGAAACACCATATATTTT
CAISEAQVTGNTIYF
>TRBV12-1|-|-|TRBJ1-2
TGTGCCAGCATCTCCCAAGGGGAAGATGGCTACACCTTC
CASISQGEDGYTF
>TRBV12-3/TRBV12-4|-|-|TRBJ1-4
TGTGCCAGCAGTGTAGGGGAGAGGGAAAAACTGTTTTTT
CASSVGEREKLFF
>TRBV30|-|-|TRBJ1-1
TGTGCCTGGAGTGTCGGCATTGAAGCTTTCTTT
CAWSVGIEAFF
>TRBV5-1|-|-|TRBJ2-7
TGCGCCAGCAGTCAGGGGTCCTACGAGCAGTACTTC
CASSQGSYEQYF
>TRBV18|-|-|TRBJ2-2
TGTGCCAGCTCATCCCAACCCAGGGACACCGGGGAGCTGTTTTTT
CASSSQPRDTGELFF
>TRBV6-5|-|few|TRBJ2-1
TGTGCCAGCAGTCAAAGGGGTTCCCACAATGAGCAGTTCTTC
CASSQRGSHNEQFF
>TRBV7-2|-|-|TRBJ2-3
TGTGCCAGCAGCTCCGGATTGGGGGCAGATACGCAGTATTTT
CASSSGLGADTQYF
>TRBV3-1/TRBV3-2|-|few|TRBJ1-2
TGTGCCAGCAGCCAAAGGGGAGGACAGCGAAATGGCTACACCTTC
CASSQRGGQRNGYTF
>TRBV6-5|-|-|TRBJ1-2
TGTGCCAGCAGTACCCGGGACTACTATGGCTACACCTTC
CASSTRDYYGYTF
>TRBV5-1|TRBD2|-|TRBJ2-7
TGCGCCAGCAGCTTTTCGGGAGGGTCCTACGAGCAGTACTTC
CASSFSGGSYEQYF
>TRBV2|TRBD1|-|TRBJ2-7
TGTGCCAGCAGTGAGATGGGGACAGGACAGTACTTC
CASSEMGTGQYF
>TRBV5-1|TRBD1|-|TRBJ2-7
TGCGCCAGCAGCCCAGGGACAGGTACCTACGAGCAGTACTTC
CASSPGTGTYEQYF
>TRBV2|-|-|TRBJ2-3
TGTGCCAGCAGCTTCAACGGGCCCACAGATACGCAGTATTTT
CASSFNGPTDTQYF
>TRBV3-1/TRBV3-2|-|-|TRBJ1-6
TGTGCCAGCAGCCAAAACACAGGCTATAATTCACCCCTCCACTTT
CASSQNTGYNSPLHF